The rows below give T cell receptor beta chains drawn from one sample of a study of a mutant IDH1 vaccine in newly diagnosed glioma. Which antigens these TCRs recognize remains unknown. Assay used: immunoSEQ multiplex PCR; TCRdb lists only in-frame clones, some missing. The sample gives tens of thousands of clones, under 90% of which show up once; 6.2% is in the top ten. This specimen was PBMCs, taken from a glioma patient whose treatment included an IDH1 peptide vaccine. The receptors derive from a man aged 40-50 years with glioma. CDR3s include the opening cysteine and the closing phenylalanine or tryptophan. The D gene is left open where the match is weak. Part of the rows lack a size; the others show once, few, many or a class for expanded clones.

- TRBD2 TRBJ2-1 TRBV7-9 TGTGCCAGCAGCCACCCTAGCGGGGAGTACAATGAGCAGTTCTTC CASSHPSGEYNEQFF
once - TRBJ2-3 TRBV7-8 TGTGCCAGCAGCCTGGTCGTAGGGGCAGATACGCAGTATTTT CASSLVVGADTQYF
- - TRBJ1-4 TRBV7-9 TGTGCCAGCAGCCCCTACCCTCTTCCCGGGGGCGGTCTAGGGGAAAAACTGTTTTTT CASSPYPLPGGGLGEKLFF
- - TRBJ1-3 TRBV27 TGTGCCAGCAGTTTGGGGTCCCCCGACTCTGGAAACACCATATATTTT CASSLGSPDSGNTIYF
- TRBD2 TRBJ2-1 TRBV29-1 TGCAGCGTTCGGACTAGCGGGGGAAAAAGCTCCTACAATGAGCAGTTCTTC CSVRTSGGKSSYNEQFF
- - TRBJ2-7 TRBV7-2 TGTGCCAGCAGCTTCCAATATGGGGGTTACGAGCAGTACTTC CASSFQYGGYEQYF
- - TRBJ1-2 TRBV7-9 TGTGCCAGCAGCTTAGTCGGGGGACCTAACTATGGCTACACCTTC CASSLVGGPNYGYTF
- TRBD2 TRBJ2-3 TRBV4-1 TGCGCCAGCAGAGAGCGGGGGGGCGTTAGCACAGATACGCAGTATTTT CASRERGGVSTDTQYF
- - TRBJ2-5 TRBV11-2 TGTGCCAGCAGCTTCGTCAGGGGACAAGAGACCCAGTACTTC CASSFVRGQETQYF
once TRBD1 TRBJ1-1 TRBV18 TGTGCCAGCTCACCATTGGGACAGGGGGTAAACTCTGAAGCTTTCTTT CASSPLGQGVNSEAFF